Following are 28 T cell receptor beta chains from one sample sequenced in a study of PD-L1 blockade in urothelial cancer. Sequencing was performed with immunoSEQ multiplex PCR; in TCRdb, only in-frame clones are kept and a portion is missing. The sample includes tens of thousands of clones, 90% to 95% of them seen just once. The source was PBMCs, collected around atezolizumab (anti-PD-L1) treatment. These receptors originate from a man in his 60s with urothelial cancer.

The chain has TRBV29-1 and TRBJ2-5; no definite D call. The CDR3 has 13 amino acids. With 8 bases removed from V and 5 bases from J, the gap between germline ends came to 18 bases. Per the germline V gene, CDR1 is SQVTM and CDR2 is ANQGSEA. The CDR3 sequence is CSPRTPIRETQYF. The CDR3 DNA follows: TGCAGCCCCCGAACCCCGATTCGGGAGACCCAGTACTTC.

The chain couples TRBV21-1 to TRBJ1-5; the table gives TRBD1 as D, unverified against the DNA. TRBV21-1 is noted as a pseudogene. The CDR3 spans 17 residues. Here the CDR3 reads CASSKALQPNSNQPQHF. The CDR3 region has the DNA TGTGCCAGCAGCAAAGCGCTACAGCCTAATAGCAATCAGCCCCAGCATTTT.

The chain uses TRBV7-2 and TRBJ2-3; D possibly corresponds to TRBD2 (7 bases). The CDR3 length is 13 residues. Deletions cut 2 bases from V and 9 bases from J, with 12 bases between. The germline CDR1 and CDR2 sequences are SGHTA and FQGNSA. The DNA for the CDR3 is TGTGCCAGCAGCTTATCAGGGGAGGGGACGCAGTATTTT. Its protein product is CASSLSGEGTQYF.

J is TRBJ1-1 and V is TRBV15, with D possibly matching TRBD1 (5 bases). V was shortened by 5 bases and J by 3 bases, with 13 bases between the two germline ends. Germline CDR1 and CDR2: LNHNV and YYDKDF (reference sequence). The CDR3 is made up of 14 amino acids. The CDR3 sequence is CATSSVQGYTEAFF. CDR3 sequence (DNA): TGTGCCACCAGCTCAGTCCAGGGATACACTGAAGCTTTCTTT. The whole variable domain, remainder taken from reference TRBV15 and TRBJ1-1, is DAMVIQNPRYQVTQFGKPVTLSCSQTLNHNVMYWYQQKSSQAPKLLFHYYDKDFNNEADTPDNFQSRRPNTSFCFLDIRSPGLGDTAMYLCATSSVQGYTEAFFGQGTRLTVV.

V is TRBV5-1 and J is TRBJ2-7; D is ambiguous. Between the trimmed V and J ends, which lost 2 bases and 0 bases, there was a span of 15 bases. There are 16 residues in the CDR3. From germline, CDR1 is SGHRS and CDR2 YFSETQ. The CDR3 loop reads CASSLGISSLSYEQYF. The CDR3, as DNA: TGCGCCAGCAGCTTAGGTATTAGCTCTCTCTCCTACGAGCAGTACTTC.

V gene TRBV5-1 combines with J gene TRBJ2-3; D unclear. The germline V gene has CDR1 SGHRS and CDR2 YFSETQ. The V and J ends lost 0 bases and 3 bases respectively, with 8 bases between them. The CDR3 has 14 amino acids. CDR3 nucleotides: TGCGCCAGCAGCTTGGTGCCGGGTACAGATACGCAGTATTTT. It codes for CASSLVPGTDTQYF.

The CDR3 DNA is TGTGCCAGTAGTTCAGGACAGGGGGGAGAGCAGTACTTC. Protein product: CASSSGQGGEQYF. The chain recombines TRBV19 with TRBJ2-7, with 10 bases lining up with TRBD1. Germline trimming cut 5 bases from V and 7 bases from J; bases unmatched to any gene: 5. Germline V lookup: CDR1 LNHDA, CDR2 SQIVND (reference sequence). This CDR3 is built from 13 residues. The entire variable domain, with the rest obtained from reference TRBV19 and TRBJ2-7, is as follows: DGGITQSPKYLFRKEGQNVTLSCEQNLNHDAMYWYRQDPGQGLRLIYYSQIVNDFQKGDIAEGYSVSREKKESFPLTVTSAQKNPTAFYLCASSSGQGGEQYFGPGTRLTVT.

This sequence joins TRBV6-5 and TRBJ2-5, with 8 bases matching TRBD2. Germline-derived CDR1 and CDR2 are MNHEY and SVGAGI. With 4 bases clipped from V and 3 bases from J, the junction kept 4 bases outside the gene matches. This CDR3 has 14 amino acids. The CDR3 loop reads CASSLLAEKETQYF. The CDR3, as DNA: TGTGCCAGCAGTTTACTAGCGGAAAAAGAGACCCAGTACTTC.

The chain links TRBV11-3 to TRBJ2-7; 8 bases fit TRBD1. The V gene end was trimmed by 5 bases and the J gene end by 0 bases; junction bases not matched to a gene: 3. CDR1 and CDR2 from the germline V gene are SGHNT and YENEEA. The CDR3 loop spans 14 amino acids. The CDR3 region has the DNA TGTGCCAGCAGCAGAACAGGGGGCTCCTACGAGCAGTACTTC. Its translation is CASSRTGGSYEQYF.

The rearrangement uses TRBV28 and TRBJ2-5; TRBD2 might be the D (5 bases). CDR1 MDHEN and CDR2 SYDVKM come from the germline V gene. This CDR3 spans 13 amino acids. Trimming left V 2 bases short and J 5 bases short, with 9 bases between. CDR3 DNA sequence: TGTGCCAGCAGTTTACCGGGCGGGGAGACCCAGTACTTC. This gives the protein CASSLPGGETQYF. The full variable domain, completed using reference TRBV28 and TRBJ2-5, is DVKVTQSSRYLVKRTGEKVFLECVQDMDHENMFWYRQDPGLGLRLIYFSYDVKMKEKGDIPEGYSVSREKKERFSLILESASTNQTSMYLCASSLPGGETQYFGPGTRLLVL.

The CDR3 loop is CASSLGTGEREQYF. CDR3 nucleotide sequence: TGTGCCAGCAGCTTAGGGACAGGGGAAAGAGAGCAGTACTTC. The V and J genes are TRBV7-2 and TRBJ2-7; 9 bases align to TRBD1. Trimming at V came to 1 base and at J to 7 bases, leaving 5 bases not matched to a gene. The germline V gene has CDR1 SGHTA and CDR2 FQGNSA. The CDR3 is 14 amino acids. Together with reference TRBV7-2 and TRBJ2-7, the CDR3 gives the full variable domain: GAGVSQSPSNKVTEKGKDVELRCDPISGHTALYWYRQSLGQGLEFLIYFQGNSAPDKSGLPSDRFSAERTGGSVSTLTIQRTQQEDSAVYLCASSLGTGEREQYFGPGTRLTVT.

This chain joins TRBV30 and TRBJ2-3, with 13 positions matching TRBD2. Germline V lookup: CDR1 GTSNPN, CDR2 SVGIG (reference sequence). Germline trimming cut 8 bases from V and 9 bases from J; bases unmatched to any gene: 5. The CDR3 runs 12 residues. CDR3: CAGTSGARTQYF. Written as DNA, the CDR3 is TGTGCCGGGACTAGCGGGGCCAGGACGCAGTATTTT.

This clone occurred a few times. This specimen includes other DNA sequences encoding the same CDR3. This chain's CDR3 is CASSRTSGYEQYF. The CDR3 DNA reads as TGTGCCAGCAGCCGGACTAGCGGATACGAGCAGTACTTC. The V call is TRBV7-9, the J call TRBJ2-7; 10 bases are shared with TRBD2. Trimming cost V 5 bases and J 4 bases; bases outside gene matches: 2. Looked up from germline, CDR1 is SEHNR and CDR2 is FQNEAQ (reference sequence). The CDR3 totals 13 residues.

The gene calls are TRBV19 and TRBJ1-2; no reliable D call. CDR3 length equals 13 residues. The V end lost 0 bases, the J end lost 5 bases, and 7 bases lay between the germline ends. Germline CDR1 and CDR2: LNHDA and SQIVND (reference sequence). The CDR3 nucleotides are TGTGCCAGTAGTATAGATCGGCGGTATGGCTACACCTTC. It translates to CASSIDRRYGYTF.

V usage is TRBV5-4 and J usage is TRBJ1-1, with D possibly being TRBD1 (5 bases). The length of the CDR3 is 13 residues. Germline-derived CDR1 and CDR2 are SGHNT and YYREEE (reference sequence). Trimming took 4 bases from V and 5 from J, leaving 12 bases between them. The chain's CDR3 is CASSAEQATEAFF. The CDR3 DNA reads TGTGCCAGCAGCGCGGAACAGGCAACTGAAGCTTTCTTT.

The rearrangement uses TRBV5-1 and TRBJ2-1; TRBD1 is a possible D gene (6 bases). The length of the CDR3 is 13 residues. Germline V gene sequence: CDR1 SGHRS, CDR2 YFSETQ. Trimming shortened V by 4 bases and J by 6 bases, and 11 bases separated the two germline ends. In nucleotides, the CDR3 is TGCGCCAGCAGCCAACAGGGTTCCAATGAGCAGTTCTTC. It codes for CASSQQGSNEQFF.

V is TRBV9 and J is TRBJ2-1, with 9 bases identical to TRBD1. The CDR3 length is 16 residues. With 0 bases clipped from V and 1 base from J, the junction kept 2 bases outside the gene matches. Germline V gene lookup returns CDR1 SGDLS and CDR2 YYNGEE. In DNA form, the CDR3 reads TGTGCCAGCAGCGTAGGGGGGACAGGGTCCTACAATGAGCAGTTCTTC. This sequence encodes CASSVGGTGSYNEQFF.

This clone was seen a single time. This rearrangement joins TRBV6-4 to TRBJ1-1; possible D gene TRBD1, 5 bases. Trimming shortened V by 4 bases and J by 7 bases, and 13 bases separated the two germline ends. The CDR3 sequence is 13 residues long. Germline CDR1 is MRHNA and CDR2 is SNTAGT. The DNA of the CDR3 is TGTGCCAGCAGTGGTCAGGGAAGCGATGAAGCTTTCTTT. It encodes CASSGQGSDEAFF.

The rearrangement uses TRBV6-5 and TRBJ1-6; no firm D call. The germline CDR1 and CDR2 sequences are MNHEY and SVGAGI. The CDR3 length is 16 residues. The V and J ends lost 0 bases and 8 bases respectively, with 14 bases between them. CDR3 DNA: TGTGCCAGCAGTTACTCGGCGGCAGTAAGAGATTCACCCCTCCACTTT. Translated: CASSYSAAVRDSPLHF.

This CDR3 reads CASSDPWTSDVSNEQFF. The DNA for the CDR3 is TGCGCCAGCAGTGACCCCTGGACTAGCGACGTCTCTAATGAGCAGTTCTTC. This chain connects TRBV10-2 to TRBJ2-1; TRBD2 agrees at 9 bases. CDR3 size: 17 residues. In germline, CDR1 is WSHSY, CDR2 SAAADI. After removal of 3 bases from V and 7 bases from J, the junction contained 13 bases not matched to a gene.

V is TRBV30 and J is TRBJ2-7; the match to TRBD1 covers 9 bases. CDR3 length: 12 residues. Per the germline V gene, CDR1 is GTSNPN and CDR2 is SVGIG (reference sequence). J gave up 5 bases and V 3 bases, and 2 bases lay outside the gene matches. This CDR3 is CAWRTGGDEQYF. The CDR3 bases are TGTGCCTGGAGGACAGGGGGTGACGAGCAGTACTTC.

The chain has TRBV10-3 and TRBJ2-7; D might be TRBD1 (5 bases). Germline CDR1 ENHRY, CDR2 SYGVKD. V was clipped by 3 bases and J by 6 bases, with 9 bases between them. This CDR3 spans 12 amino acids. Here the CDR3 reads CAISEGHPEQYF. As DNA, the CDR3 is TGTGCCATCAGTGAAGGACATCCCGAGCAGTACTTC.

V gene TRBV6-1 combines with J gene TRBJ2-2; the match to TRBD1 covers 7 bases. The V gene's germline CDR1 is MNHNS and CDR2 SASEGT. Trimming cost V 4 bases and J 7 bases; bases outside gene matches: 3. This CDR3 is built from 13 residues. This chain's CDR3 is CASSVQGIGELFF. CDR3 sequence (DNA): TGTGCCAGCAGTGTACAGGGGATCGGGGAGCTGTTTTTT.

The chain has TRBV6-5 and TRBJ1-3; TRBD1 might be the D (6 bases). CDR1 is MNHEY, CDR2 SVGAGI, per germline. V was clipped by 0 bases and J by 6 bases, with 9 bases between them. The CDR3 covers 14 residues. The CDR3 sequence is CASSYSGQTNTIYF. The DNA of the CDR3 is TGTGCCAGCAGTTACTCGGGACAAACAAACACCATATATTTT.

This rearrangement joins TRBV30 to TRBJ2-5; weak D call: TRBD2 (6 bases). The germline V gene encodes CDR1 GTSNPN and CDR2 SVGIG (reference sequence). Trimming cost V 3 bases and J 1 base, with 9 bases left between them. The CDR3 runs to 13 residues. CDR3 in amino acids: CAWSAGIQETQYF. The CDR3 region has the DNA TGTGCCTGGAGCGCGGGAATCCAAGAGACCCAGTACTTC.

The chain uses TRBV19 and TRBJ1-4, with D uncertain. Germline lookup yields CDR1 LNHDA and CDR2 SQIVND (reference sequence). There are 14 residues in the CDR3. V was trimmed by 5 bases and J by 8 bases, leaving 15 bases between them. CDR3 sequence: CASSPTVEGEKLFF. DNA of the CDR3: TGTGCCAGTAGTCCCACGGTTGAGGGCGAAAAACTGTTTTTT. The full variable domain, completed using reference TRBV19 and TRBJ1-4, is DGGITQSPKYLFRKEGQNVTLSCEQNLNHDAMYWYRQDPGQGLRLIYYSQIVNDFQKGDIAEGYSVSREKKESFPLTVTSAQKNPTAFYLCASSPTVEGEKLFFGSGTQLSVL.

This clone was seen a handful of times. The rearrangement uses TRBV20-1 and TRBJ1-2; the D gene is possibly TRBD1 (5 bases). The germline CDR1 and CDR2 sequences are DFQATT and SNEGSKA (reference sequence). With 6 bases removed from V and 8 bases from J, the gap between germline ends came to 10 bases. The CDR3 is 10 residues long. The CDR3 reads CSALGGGYTF. CDR3 nucleotides: TGCAGTGCCCTCGGGGGAGGCTACACCTTC.

V and J are TRBV27 and TRBJ1-6, with TRBD1 identical over 8 bases. With 5 bases clipped from V and 7 bases from J, the junction kept 10 bases outside the gene matches. CDR3 size: 16 residues. The germline V gene has CDR1 MNHEY and CDR2 SMNVEV (reference sequence). CDR3 sequence: CASSPAGGLRNSPLHF. Written as DNA, the CDR3 is TGTGCCAGCAGTCCAGCAGGGGGCCTTCGGAATTCACCCCTCCACTTT.